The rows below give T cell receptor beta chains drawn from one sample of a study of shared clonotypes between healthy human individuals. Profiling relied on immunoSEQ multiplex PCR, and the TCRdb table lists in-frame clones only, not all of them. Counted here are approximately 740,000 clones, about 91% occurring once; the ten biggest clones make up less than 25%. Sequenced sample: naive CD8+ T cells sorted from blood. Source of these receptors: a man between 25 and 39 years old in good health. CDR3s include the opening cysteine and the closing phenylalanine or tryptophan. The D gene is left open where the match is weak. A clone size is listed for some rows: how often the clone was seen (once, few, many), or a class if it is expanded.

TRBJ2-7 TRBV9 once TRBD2 TGTGCCAGCAGCCCAAGCGGGAAGACCTACGAGCAGTACTTC CASSPSGKTYEQYF
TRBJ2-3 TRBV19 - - TGTGCCAGTAGTATGGCAAGCGTTACAGATACGCAGTATTTT CASSMASVTDTQYF
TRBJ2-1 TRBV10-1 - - TGCGCCAGCAGTGACCGACCGGCCAGCAATGAGCAGTTCTTC CASSDRPASNEQFF
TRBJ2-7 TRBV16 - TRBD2 TGTGCCAGCAGCCAATCGCTAGCGGGAGTTCGTTACGAGCAGTACTTC CASSQSLAGVRYEQYF
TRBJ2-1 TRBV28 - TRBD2 TGTGCCAGCAGCCAGACTCGGCCTAGCGGGAACTACAATGAGCAGTTCTTC CASSQTRPSGNYNEQFF
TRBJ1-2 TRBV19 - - TGTGCCAGTAGTTATTCACAGGGCTACACCTTC CASSYSQGYTF
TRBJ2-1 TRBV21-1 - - TGTGCCAGCAGCCCATGCGGAAGCGATGAGCAGTTCTTC CASSPCGSDEQFF
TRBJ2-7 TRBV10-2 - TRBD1 TGCGCCAGTTGGGACAGTTCCTACTACGAGCAGTACTTC CASWDSSYYEQYF
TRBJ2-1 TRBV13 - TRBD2 TGTGCCAGCAGCTCTTCGTATAGCGGGAGAAATGAGCAGTTCTTC CASSSSYSGRNEQFF
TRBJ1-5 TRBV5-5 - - TGTGCCAGCAGCTTACAACCCCCGGCGGGCAATCAGCCCCAGCATTTT CASSLQPPAGNQPQHF
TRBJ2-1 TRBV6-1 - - TGTGCCAGCAGTGAATCCTCCGCGGGCTCCCTCTACAATGAGCAGTTCTTC CASSESSAGSLYNEQFF
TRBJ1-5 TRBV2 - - TGTGCCAGCAGTATTGGTTATCAGCCCCAGCATTTT CASSIGYQPQHF
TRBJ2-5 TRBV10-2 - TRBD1 TGCGCCAGCAAGCCCAGGGGGCGCCAAGAGACCCAGTACTTC CASKPRGRQETQYF
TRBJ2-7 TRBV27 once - TGTGCCAGCACTCCCGATCGGCTCGGCGCCTACGAGCAGTACTTC CASTPDRLGAYEQYF
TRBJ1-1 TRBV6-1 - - TGTGCCAGCAGTGTTTTCCTGACAGGAGTGAACACTGAAGCTTTCTTT CASSVFLTGVNTEAFF
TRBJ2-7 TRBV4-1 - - TGCGCCAGCAGCGACATGGGCCGCTCCTACGAGCAGTACTTC CASSDMGRSYEQYF
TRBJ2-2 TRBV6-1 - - TGTGCCAGCAGTGAAGAGCTAGCCGGGGAGCTGTTTTTT CASSEELAGELFF
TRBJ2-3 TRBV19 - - TGTGCCACCCGGACTTTCACAGATACGCAGTATTTT CATRTFTDTQYF
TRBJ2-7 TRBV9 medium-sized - TGTGCCAGCAGCGTATACCCGGGAGTAAGCTACGAGCAGTACTTC CASSVYPGVSYEQYF
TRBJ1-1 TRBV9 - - TGTGCCAGCAGCGTAGAGGTGCACACTGAAGCTTTCTTT CASSVEVHTEAFF
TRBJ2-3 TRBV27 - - TGTGCCAGCAGTTTAACCCCAAGGCGGGGATCCACAGATACGCAGTATTTT CASSLTPRRGSTDTQYF
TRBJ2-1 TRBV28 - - TGTGCCAGCAGTTTAACATCGGTCAATGAGCAGTTCTTC CASSLTSVNEQFF
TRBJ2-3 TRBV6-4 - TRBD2 TGTGCCAGCAGTGACTCGAATCTAGCGGGAGTCCCGCAGTATTTT CASSDSNLAGVPQYF
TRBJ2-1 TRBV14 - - TGTGCCAGCACCGATCGAGGTCAAGAATACAATGAGCAGTTCTTC CASTDRGQEYNEQFF
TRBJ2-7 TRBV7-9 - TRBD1 TGTGCCAGCAGCTCTGACAGGGGCACCTACGAGCAGTACTTC CASSSDRGTYEQYF
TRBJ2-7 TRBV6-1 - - TGTGCCAGCAGTGCTTGGACAGCCTACGAGCAGTACTTC CASSAWTAYEQYF
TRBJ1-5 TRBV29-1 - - TGCAGCGTTCGGACCGGGGAGGATCGACCCCAGCATTTT CSVRTGEDRPQHF
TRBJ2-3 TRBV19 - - TGTGCCAGTAGTATAGTGGCCATCACAGATACGCAGTATTTT CASSIVAITDTQYF
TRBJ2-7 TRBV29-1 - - TGCAGCGTTGTGACTAAGACCACCTACGAGCAGTACTTC CSVVTKTTYEQYF
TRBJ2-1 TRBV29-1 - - TGCAGCTCTCTTCTAGCGCTTACCTACAATGAGCAGTTCTTC CSSLLALTYNEQFF
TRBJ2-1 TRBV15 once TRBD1 TGTGCCACCAGCAGACCAGGACAGGTCCTCGGAAATGAGCAGTTCTTC CATSRPGQVLGNEQFF
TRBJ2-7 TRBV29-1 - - TGCAGCGTTGATGGCACGGACTCCTACGAGCAGTACTTC CSVDGTDSYEQYF
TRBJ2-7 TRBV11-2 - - TGTGCCAGCAGCGCCCACCAGGACCGGGCGGGCGAGCAGTACTTC CASSAHQDRAGEQYF
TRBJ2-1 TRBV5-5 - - TGTGCCAGCAGCTTGGGGCCAAGAGCTATTCACAATGAGCAGTTCTTC CASSLGPRAIHNEQFF
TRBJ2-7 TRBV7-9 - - TGTGCCAGCAGCGATAAGGGGGGAACAGGGCTGCGGAGCTACGAGCAGTACTTC CASSDKGGTGLRSYEQYF
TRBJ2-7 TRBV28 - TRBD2 TGTGCCAGCAGCAAACTAGCGGGAGTAGGGCACGAGCAGTACTTC CASSKLAGVGHEQYF
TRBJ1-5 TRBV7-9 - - TGTGCCAGCACCCCTCTCTTGGGGGCGGGCAATCAGCCCCAGCATTTT CASTPLLGAGNQPQHF
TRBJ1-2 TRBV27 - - TGTGCCAGCGCCGATCTTGGGGGTAATGTTTATGGCTACACCTTC CASADLGGNVYGYTF
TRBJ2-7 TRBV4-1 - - TGCGCCAGCAGCCAACCAAGACATGTTAGCTCCTACGAGCAGTACTTC CASSQPRHVSSYEQYF
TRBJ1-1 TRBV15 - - TGTGCCACCAGCCAGTGGGACACCAACACTGAAGCTTTCTTT CATSQWDTNTEAFF
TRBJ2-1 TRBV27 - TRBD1 TGTGCCAGCAGGGCAGGGGGCGTTTATGAGCAGTTCTTC CASRAGGVYEQFF
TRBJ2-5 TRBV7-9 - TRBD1 TGTGCCAGCAGCAGAGAGACAGGGAGAGAGACCCAGTACTTC CASSRETGRETQYF
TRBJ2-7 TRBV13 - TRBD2 TGTGCCAGCAGCTTAAGCGGGAGCTCCTACGAGCAGTACTTC CASSLSGSSYEQYF
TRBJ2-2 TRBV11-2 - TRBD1 TGTGCCAGCAGCTGGGGACAGACCAGGGCCGGGGAGCTGTTTTTT CASSWGQTRAGELFF
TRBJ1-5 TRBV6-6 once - TGTGCCAGCAGTCCGAACTATAGCAATCAGCCCCAGCATTTT CASSPNYSNQPQHF
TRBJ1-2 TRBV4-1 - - TGCGCCAGCAGCCAAGAGTCATACTATGGCTACACCTTC CASSQESYYGYTF
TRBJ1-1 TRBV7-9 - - TGTGCCAGCAGCTTAGTGGGGCAGGGGACTACAGACACTGAAGCTTTCTTT CASSLVGQGTTDTEAFF
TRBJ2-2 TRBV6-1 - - TGTGCCAGCAGTGAAGACCGGGGTCCCGGGGAGCTGTTTTTT CASSEDRGPGELFF
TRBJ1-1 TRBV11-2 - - TGTGCCAGCAGCTTAGCTCCAGGGGAAGCTTTCTTT CASSLAPGEAFF
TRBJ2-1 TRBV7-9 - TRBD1 TGTGCCAGCAGCTCCTCCGGGACAGGGGAGATCGATGAGCAGTTCTTC CASSSSGTGEIDEQFF
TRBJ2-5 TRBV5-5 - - TGTGCCAGCAGCTTGTTCACTACGCCAGAGACCCAGTACTTC CASSLFTTPETQYF
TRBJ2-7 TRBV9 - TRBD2 TGTGCCAGCAGCCCGGGGACTAGCGGGAGTGGCTACGAGCAGTACTTC CASSPGTSGSGYEQYF
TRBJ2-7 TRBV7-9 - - TGTGCCAGCAGCTTAAATCAGGGCTACGAGCAGTACTTC CASSLNQGYEQYF
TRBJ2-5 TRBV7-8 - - TGTGCCAGCAGCCCCCCCGACCGTCCGTACTTC CASSPPDRPYF
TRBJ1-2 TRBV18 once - TGTGCCAGCTCACCACCCCCAATTGGGAGATTATGGGGCTACACCTTC CASSPPPIGRLWGYTF